A selection of T cell receptor beta chains follows, all from one sample in a study of control samples from healthy donors and cancer patients. Clones were read by immunoSEQ multiplex PCR, and TCRdb kept only the in-frame ones, dropping some. The table records 150,000 or so clones, 90% to 95% of them present only once. The specimen sequenced was blood. The receptor source for this set is a woman aged 40 to 55 in good health. The CDR3 runs from the conserved cysteine through the conserved F or W.

j_gene	v_gene	len	CDR3aa
TRBJ1-2	TRBV9	13	CASSVVPGNGYTF
TRBJ1-5	TRBV19	15	CASRGGRAGDQPQHF
TRBJ2-5	TRBV6-6	16	CASSYGGSGPQETQYF
TRBJ2-1	TRBV5-1	20	CASRYIGSGTSGRDFLEQFF
TRBJ2-5	TRBV5-6	15	CASSLAPGGSETQYF
TRBJ2-1	TRBV12-5	16	CASGLEQGASYNEQFF
TRBJ1-1	TRBV14	16	CASSPGTGGVFTEAFF
TRBJ1-2	TRBV7-3	14	CASRSTGSNYGYTF
TRBJ1-1	TRBV6-2/TRBV6-3	17	CASSFSNLGEMNTEAFF
TRBJ1-4	TRBV9	15	CASSVGGWANEKLFF